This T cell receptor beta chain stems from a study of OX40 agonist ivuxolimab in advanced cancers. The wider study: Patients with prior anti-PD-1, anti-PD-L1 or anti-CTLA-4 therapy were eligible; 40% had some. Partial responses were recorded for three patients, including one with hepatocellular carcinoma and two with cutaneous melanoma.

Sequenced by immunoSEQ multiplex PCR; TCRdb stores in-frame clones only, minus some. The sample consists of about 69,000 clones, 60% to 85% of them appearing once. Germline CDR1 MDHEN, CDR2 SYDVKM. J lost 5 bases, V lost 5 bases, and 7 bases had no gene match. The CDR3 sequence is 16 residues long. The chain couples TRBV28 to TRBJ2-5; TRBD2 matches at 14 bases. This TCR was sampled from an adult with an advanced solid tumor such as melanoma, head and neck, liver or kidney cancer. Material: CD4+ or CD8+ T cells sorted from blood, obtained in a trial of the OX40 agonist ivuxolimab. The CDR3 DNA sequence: TGTGCCAGCAGTCCGACTAGCGGGAGGGCCGCGGAGACCCAGTACTTC. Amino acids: CASSPTSGRAAETQYF.